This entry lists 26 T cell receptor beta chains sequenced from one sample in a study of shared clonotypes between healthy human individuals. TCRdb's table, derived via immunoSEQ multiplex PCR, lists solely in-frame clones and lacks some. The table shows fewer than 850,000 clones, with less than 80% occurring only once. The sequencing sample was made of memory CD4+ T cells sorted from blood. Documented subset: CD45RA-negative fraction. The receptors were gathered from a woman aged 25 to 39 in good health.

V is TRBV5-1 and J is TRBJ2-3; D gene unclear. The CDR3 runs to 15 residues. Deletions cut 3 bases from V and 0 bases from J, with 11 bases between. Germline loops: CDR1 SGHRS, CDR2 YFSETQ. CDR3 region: CASSYNSRSTDTQYF. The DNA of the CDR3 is TGCGCCAGCAGCTATAACAGCAGGAGCACAGATACGCAGTATTTT.

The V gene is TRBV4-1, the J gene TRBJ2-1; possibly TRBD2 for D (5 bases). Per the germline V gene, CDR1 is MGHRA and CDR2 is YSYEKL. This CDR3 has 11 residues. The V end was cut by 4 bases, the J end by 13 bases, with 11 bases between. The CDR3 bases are TGCGCCAGCAGCCTCGGACTGGCCCAGTTCTTC. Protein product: CASSLGLAQFF.

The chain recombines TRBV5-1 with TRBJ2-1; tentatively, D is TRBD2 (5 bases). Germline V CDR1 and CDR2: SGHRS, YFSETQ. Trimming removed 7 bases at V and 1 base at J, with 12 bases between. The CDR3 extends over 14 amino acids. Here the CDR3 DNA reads TGCGCCAGCGGACTTATGACATCCTACAATGAGCAGTTCTTC. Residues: CASGLMTSYNEQFF.

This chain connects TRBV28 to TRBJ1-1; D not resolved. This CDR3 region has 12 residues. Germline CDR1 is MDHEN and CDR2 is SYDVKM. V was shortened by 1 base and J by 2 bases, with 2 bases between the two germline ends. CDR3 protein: CASSLSNTEAFF. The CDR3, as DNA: TGTGCCAGCAGTTTATCAAACACTGAAGCTTTCTTT.

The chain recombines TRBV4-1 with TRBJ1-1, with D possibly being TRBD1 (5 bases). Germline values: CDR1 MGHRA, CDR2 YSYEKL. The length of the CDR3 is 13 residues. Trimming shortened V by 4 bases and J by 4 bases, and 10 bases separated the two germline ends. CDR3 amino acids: CASSRGPGTEAFF. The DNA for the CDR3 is TGCGCCAGCAGCCGGGGACCGGGCACTGAAGCTTTCTTT.

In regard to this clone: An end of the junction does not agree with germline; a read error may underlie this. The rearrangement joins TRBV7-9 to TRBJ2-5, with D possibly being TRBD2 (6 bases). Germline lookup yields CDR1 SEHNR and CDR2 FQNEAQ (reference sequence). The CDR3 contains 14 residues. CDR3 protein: CASNLGLPGETQYF. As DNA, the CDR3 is TGTGCCAGCAACTTAGGACTACCGGGTGAGACCCAGTACTTC.

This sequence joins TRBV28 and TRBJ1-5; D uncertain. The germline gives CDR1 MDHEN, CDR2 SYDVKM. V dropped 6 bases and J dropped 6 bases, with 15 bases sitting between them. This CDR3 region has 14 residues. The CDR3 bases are TGTGCCAGCAGCCCCCCGACCCAGAGTCAGCCCCAGCATTTT. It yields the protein CASSPPTQSQPQHF.

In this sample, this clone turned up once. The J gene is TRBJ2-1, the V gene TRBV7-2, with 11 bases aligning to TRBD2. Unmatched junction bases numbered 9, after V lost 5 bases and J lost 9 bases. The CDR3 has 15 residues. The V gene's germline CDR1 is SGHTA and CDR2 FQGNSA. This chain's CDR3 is CASSLSSGRSIEQFF. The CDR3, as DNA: TGTGCCAGCAGCCTCTCTAGCGGGAGGTCCATTGAGCAGTTCTTC.

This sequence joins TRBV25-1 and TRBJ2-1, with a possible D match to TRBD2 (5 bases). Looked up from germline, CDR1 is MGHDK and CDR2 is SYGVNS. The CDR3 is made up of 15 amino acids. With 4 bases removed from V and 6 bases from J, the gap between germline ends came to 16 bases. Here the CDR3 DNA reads TGTGCCAGCAGTGGAGGGTGGCGCCAATCCAATGAGCAGTTCTTC. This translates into CASSGGWRQSNEQFF.

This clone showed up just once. CDR3 amino acids: CASSPLGGTIYEQYF. The CDR3 bases are TGTGCCAGCAGCCCTTTGGGGGGGACCATCTACGAGCAGTACTTC. The chain combines TRBV5-8 with TRBJ2-7; the match to TRBD2 covers 7 bases. CDR3 length: 15 amino acids. The V and J ends lost 4 bases and 3 bases, in that order; junction bases with no gene match: 10. Germline CDR1 reads SGHTS; CDR2 reads YDEGEE. The complete variable domain, with remaining parts taken from reference TRBV5-8 and TRBJ2-7, reads EAGVTQSPTHLIKTRGQQATLRCSPISGHTSVYWYQQALGLGLQFLLWYDEGEERNRGNFPPRFSGRQFPNYSSELNVNALELEDSALYLCASSPLGGTIYEQYFGPGTRLTVT.

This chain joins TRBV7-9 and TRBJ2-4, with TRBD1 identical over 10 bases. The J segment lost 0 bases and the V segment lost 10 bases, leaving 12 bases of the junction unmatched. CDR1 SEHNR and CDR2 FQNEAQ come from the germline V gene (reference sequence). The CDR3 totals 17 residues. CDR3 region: CATQDRGFPLAKNIQYF. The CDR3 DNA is TGTGCCACCCAGGACAGGGGGTTCCCACTAGCCAAAAACATTCAGTACTTC.

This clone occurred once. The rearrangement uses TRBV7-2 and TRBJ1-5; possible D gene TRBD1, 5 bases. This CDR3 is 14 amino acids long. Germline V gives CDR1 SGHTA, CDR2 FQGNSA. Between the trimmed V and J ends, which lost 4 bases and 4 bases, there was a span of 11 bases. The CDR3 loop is CASSWGGWNQPQHF. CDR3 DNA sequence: TGTGCCAGCAGCTGGGGGGGGTGGAATCAGCCCCAGCATTTT.

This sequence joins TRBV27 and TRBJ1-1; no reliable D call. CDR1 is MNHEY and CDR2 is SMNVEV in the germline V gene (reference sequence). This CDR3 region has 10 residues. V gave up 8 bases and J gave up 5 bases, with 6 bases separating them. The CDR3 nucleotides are TGTGCCAGCCGACCTACTGAAGCTTTCTTT. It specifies CASRPTEAFF.

The CDR3 sequence: CASSSRRGADEQYF. CDR3 sequence (DNA): TGTGCCAGCAGCTCGAGACGTGGTGCGGACGAGCAGTACTTC. The gene calls are TRBV7-2 and TRBJ2-7; D is ambiguous. This CDR3 is built from 14 residues. Germline loops: CDR1 SGHTA, CDR2 FQGNSA. Between the trimmed V and J ends, which lost 4 bases and 5 bases, there was a span of 15 bases.

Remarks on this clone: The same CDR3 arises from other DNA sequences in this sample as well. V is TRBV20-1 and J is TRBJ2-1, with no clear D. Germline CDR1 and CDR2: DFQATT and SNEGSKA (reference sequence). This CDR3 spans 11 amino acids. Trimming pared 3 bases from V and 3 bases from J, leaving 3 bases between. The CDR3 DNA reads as TGCAGTGCTAGTCGCTACAATGAGCAGTTCTTC. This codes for CSASRYNEQFF.

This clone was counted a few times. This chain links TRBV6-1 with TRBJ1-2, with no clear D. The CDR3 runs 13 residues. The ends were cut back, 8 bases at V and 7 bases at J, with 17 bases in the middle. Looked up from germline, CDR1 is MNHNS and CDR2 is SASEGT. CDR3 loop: CASSPLYGGGYTF. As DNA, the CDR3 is TGTGCCAGCTCCCCACTCTATGGAGGTGGCTACACCTTC.

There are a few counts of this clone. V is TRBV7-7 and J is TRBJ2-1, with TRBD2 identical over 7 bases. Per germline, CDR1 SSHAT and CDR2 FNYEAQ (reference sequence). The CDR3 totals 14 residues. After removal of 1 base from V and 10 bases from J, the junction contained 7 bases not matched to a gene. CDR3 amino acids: CASSLEGRAGEQFF. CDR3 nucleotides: TGTGCCAGCAGCTTAGAAGGGAGGGCCGGAGAGCAGTTCTTC.

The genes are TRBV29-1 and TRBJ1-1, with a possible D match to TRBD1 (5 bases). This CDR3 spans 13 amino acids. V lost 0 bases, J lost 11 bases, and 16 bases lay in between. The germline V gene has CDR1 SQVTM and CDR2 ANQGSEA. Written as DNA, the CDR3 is TGCAGCGTTGAAGATTTGGCAGGGACCGAGGCTTTCTTT. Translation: CSVEDLAGTEAFF.

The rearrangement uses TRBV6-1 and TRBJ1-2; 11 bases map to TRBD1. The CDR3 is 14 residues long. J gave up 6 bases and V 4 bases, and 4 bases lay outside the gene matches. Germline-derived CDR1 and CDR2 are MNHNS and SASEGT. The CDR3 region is CASSAGQGVDGYTF. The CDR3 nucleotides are TGTGCCAGCAGTGCGGGACAGGGGGTTGATGGCTACACCTTC.

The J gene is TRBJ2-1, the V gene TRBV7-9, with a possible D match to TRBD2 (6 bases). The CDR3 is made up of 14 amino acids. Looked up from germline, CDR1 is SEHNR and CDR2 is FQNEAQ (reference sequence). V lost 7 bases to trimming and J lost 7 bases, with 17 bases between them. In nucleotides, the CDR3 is TGTGCCAGCAACCCCCGGGACTCAGAAAATGAGCAGTTCTTC. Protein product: CASNPRDSENEQFF.

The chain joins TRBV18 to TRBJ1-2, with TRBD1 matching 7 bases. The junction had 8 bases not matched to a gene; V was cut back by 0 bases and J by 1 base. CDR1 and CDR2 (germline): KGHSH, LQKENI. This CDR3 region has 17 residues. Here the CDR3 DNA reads TGTGCCAGCTCACCACCGCAGAACAGGGGAAATAACTATGGCTACACCTTC. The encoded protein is CASSPPQNRGNNYGYTF. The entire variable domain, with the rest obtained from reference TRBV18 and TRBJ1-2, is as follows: NAGVMQNPRHLVRRRGQEARLRCSPMKGHSHVYWYRQLPEEGLKFMVYLQKENIIDESGMPKERFSAEFPKEGPSILRIQQVVRGDSAAYFCASSPPQNRGNNYGYTFGSGTRLTVV.

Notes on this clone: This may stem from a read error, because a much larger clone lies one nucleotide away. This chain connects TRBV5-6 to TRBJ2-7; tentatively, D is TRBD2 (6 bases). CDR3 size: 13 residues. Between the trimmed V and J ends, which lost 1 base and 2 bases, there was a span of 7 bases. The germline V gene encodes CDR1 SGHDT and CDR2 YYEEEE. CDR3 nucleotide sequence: TGTGCCAGCAGCTTGCCGGGAGCCTACGAGCAGTACTTC. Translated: CASSLPGAYEQYF.

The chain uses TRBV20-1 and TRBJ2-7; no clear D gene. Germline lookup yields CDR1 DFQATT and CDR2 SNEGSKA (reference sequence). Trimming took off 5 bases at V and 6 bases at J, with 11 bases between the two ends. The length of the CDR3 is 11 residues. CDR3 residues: CSARPGSEQYF. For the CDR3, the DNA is TGCAGTGCTCGTCCCGGTAGCGAGCAGTACTTC.

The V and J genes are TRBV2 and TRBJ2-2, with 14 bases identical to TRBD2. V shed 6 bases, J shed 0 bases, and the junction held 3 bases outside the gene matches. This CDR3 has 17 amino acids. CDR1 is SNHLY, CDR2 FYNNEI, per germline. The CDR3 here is CASRETSGRANTGELFF. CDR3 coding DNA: TGTGCCAGCAGGGAGACTAGCGGGAGGGCGAACACCGGGGAGCTGTTTTTT.

CDR3 nucleotide sequence: TGCGCCAGCAGCCAACCGGGGCAGCATCACCATAGCAATCAGCCCCAGCATTTT. As protein: CASSQPGQHHHSNQPQHF. The V gene is TRBV4-1, the J gene TRBJ1-5; D perhaps matches TRBD1 (5 bases). The CDR3 totals 18 residues. The V gene lost 2 bases and the J gene lost 0 bases, with 17 bases spanning the gap. Germline CDR1 and CDR2: MGHRA and YSYEKL.

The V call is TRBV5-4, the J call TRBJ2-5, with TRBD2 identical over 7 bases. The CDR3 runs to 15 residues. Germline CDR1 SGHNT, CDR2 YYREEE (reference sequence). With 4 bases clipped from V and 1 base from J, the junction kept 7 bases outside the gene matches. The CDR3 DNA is TGTGCCAGCAGCCCGAGCGGGGCTCCCCAAGAGACCCAGTACTTC. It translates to CASSPSGAPQETQYF.